These 24 T cell receptor beta chains share one sample of origin, sequenced in a study of regulatory T cells in long-lasting Graves disease. TCR beta libraries were built with iRepertoire HTBI primers and Arm-PCR of CDR3 regions. TCRdb fed the multiplex PCR reads into MiXCR, producing one record per CDR3 protein. Here the sample spans about 350,000 distinct CDR3 sequences, around 15% being singletons. Specified time point: newly diagnosed GD, antithyroid drugs for less than 3 months. Construction of the TCR library relied on RNA isolated from PBMCs. These data also formed part of another study, on T cells in Graves' hyperthyroidism and ophthalmopathy.

This specimen was peripheral blood mononuclear cells (PBMCs), taken at new diagnosis, from a patient treated with antithyroid drugs. Receptors originate from a man aged 35-49 years with Graves disease.

This clonotype was seen repeatedly, ten times or more. The V gene is TRBV7-8, the J gene TRBJ1-1, with D possibly matching TRBD1 (6 bases). The CDR3 length is 13 residues. Trimming stripped 0 bases from V and 7 bases from J, with 9 bases between. Per germline, CDR1 SGHVS and CDR2 FQNEAQ. CDR3: CASSLARGFEAFF. The DNA for the CDR3 is TGTGCCAGCAGCTTAGCAAGGGGGTTTGAAGCTTTCTTT.

The chain recombines TRBV5-1 with TRBJ1-4; D gene unclear. The germline V gene encodes CDR1 SGHRS and CDR2 YFSETQ. Deletions cut 3 bases from V and 3 bases from J, with 12 bases between. There are 15 residues in the CDR3. The DNA of the CDR3 is TGCGCCAGCAGCTACCTGGGTGGTTCTAATGAAAAACTGTTTTTT. This gives the protein CASSYLGGSNEKLFF.

The V gene is TRBV18, the J gene TRBJ2-2; 8 bases line up with TRBD1. The germline V gene encodes CDR1 KGHSH and CDR2 LQKENI. J was trimmed by 5 bases and V by 1 base; bases with no gene match: 6. This CDR3 spans 16 amino acids. CDR3 DNA: TGTGCCAGCTCACCACTTCGGACAGGGAGAACCGGGGAGCTGTTTTTT. Translated: CASSPLRTGRTGELFF.

A few counts support this clonotype. The chain recombines TRBV5-6 with TRBJ1-5; 7 bases line up with TRBD1. The CDR3 runs 15 residues. The J segment lost 7 bases and the V segment lost 6 bases, leaving 13 bases of the junction unmatched. Germline V CDR1 and CDR2: SGHDT, YYEEEE. The chain's CDR3 is CASNSWRGPRQPQHF. The CDR3 DNA reads TGTGCCAGCAACTCTTGGAGGGGGCCCCGGCAGCCCCAGCATTTT. Supplemented by reference TRBV5-6 and TRBJ1-5, the full variable domain reads DAGVTQSPTHLIKTRGQQVTLRCSPKSGHDTVSWYQQALGQGPQFIFQYYEEEERQRGNFPDRFSGHQFPNYSSELNVNALLLGDSALYLCASNSWRGPRQPQHFGDGTRLSIL.

This chain joins TRBV5-1 and TRBJ2-3; TRBD2 matches at 16 bases. The junction had 5 bases not matched to a gene; V was cut back by 4 bases and J by 0 bases. In germline, CDR1 is SGHRS, CDR2 YFSETQ. The CDR3 is 18 residues long. The CDR3 region is CASSQGLAGGPSTDTQYF. The CDR3 DNA follows: TGCGCCAGCAGCCAGGGACTAGCGGGGGGGCCTAGCACAGATACGCAGTATTTT. Drawing the rest from reference TRBV5-1 and TRBJ2-3, the complete variable domain is KAGVTQTPRYLIKTRGQQVTLSCSPISGHRSVSWYQQTPGQGLQFLFEYFSETQRNKGNFPGRFSGRQFSNSRSEMNVSTLELGDSALYLCASSQGLAGGPSTDTQYFGPGTRLTVL.

This clonotype has only a few counts. The chain carries TRBV9 and TRBJ2-2, with D possibly matching TRBD1 (7 bases). CDR3 length: 15 amino acids. V lost 0 bases and J lost 5, with 11 bases in between. Germline V gene data show CDR1 as SGDLS and CDR2 as YYNGEE. CDR3 residues: CASSVGAGGTGELFF. CDR3 bases: TGTGCCAGCAGCGTAGGGGCAGGGGGGACCGGGGAGCTGTTTTTT.

The rearrangement uses TRBV2 and TRBJ2-7; the match to TRBD2 covers 8 bases. Germline V gene lookup returns CDR1 SNHLY and CDR2 FYNNEI. The CDR3 consists of 17 residues. The V gene end was trimmed by 4 bases and the J gene end by 9 bases; junction bases not matched to a gene: 20. In DNA form, the CDR3 reads TGTGCCAGCAGTGGAGCGGGAGCGGGGCCCTCCTACAATGGGCAGTACTTC. Translating gives CASSGAGAGPSYNGQYF. The full variable domain, with the rest looked up from reference TRBV2 and TRBJ2-7, is EPEVTQTPSHQVTQMGQEVILRCVPISNHLYFYWYRQILGQKVEFLVSFYNNEISEKSEIFDDQFSVERPDGSNFTLKIRSTKLEDSAMYFCASSGAGAGPSYNGQYFGPGTRLTVT.

The chain is built from TRBV5-1 and TRBJ2-7; D unclear. The CDR3 is 13 residues long. V was shortened by 1 base and J by 5 bases, with 10 bases between the two germline ends. The germline CDR1 and CDR2 sequences are SGHRS and YFSETQ. This chain's CDR3 is CASSLTVTDEQYF. In nucleotides, the CDR3 is TGCGCCAGCAGCTTGACTGTAACGGACGAGCAGTACTTC.

A word on this clonotype: The likely explanation is a read error, given a far larger clone one base away. The chain couples TRBV7-6 to TRBJ2-3; 7 bases align to TRBD1. Germline V gene sequence: CDR1 SGHVS, CDR2 FNYEAQ. The CDR3 has 14 residues. The CDR3 sequence is CASSRGQRADTQYF. The DNA for the CDR3 is TGCGCCAGCAGCCGGGGACAGCGAGCAGATACGCAGTATTTT. Variable domain in full (rest from reference TRBV7-6 and TRBJ2-3): GAGVSQSPRYKVTKRGQDVALRCDPISGHVSLYWYRQALGQGPEFLTYFNYEAQQDKSGLPNDRFSAERPEGSISTLTIQRTEQRDSAMYRCASSRGQRADTQYFGPGTRLTVL.

In its sample, this clonotype was seen many times. The rearrangement links TRBV12-3 or TRBV12-4 to TRBJ2-3; D could derive from TRBD1 or TRBD2 (6 bases each). Trimming stripped 5 bases from V and 5 bases from J, with 17 bases between. This CDR3 has 15 residues. CDR3 in DNA: TGTGCCAGCAGTCCCCCCAGGGGCGGGATAGATACGCAGTATTTT. It specifies CASSPPRGGIDTQYF.

As regards this clonotype: A far larger clone is just one base off, so this is likely a read error. The V call is TRBV20-1, the J call TRBJ2-1; possible D gene TRBD1, 5 bases. In germline, CDR1 is DFQATT, CDR2 SNEGSKA (reference sequence). V was trimmed by 4 bases and J by 10 bases, leaving 20 bases between them. The CDR3 is 14 residues long. The CDR3, as DNA: TGCAGTGCTATTGGACACCGAAGCTCCTACGAGCAGTTCTTC. Translation gives CSAIGHRSSYEQFF.

This clonotype was counted ten times or more. V gene TRBV7-9 combines with J gene TRBJ2-1, with D unresolved. Deletions cut 4 bases from V and 3 bases from J, with 4 bases between. In germline, CDR1 is SEHNR, CDR2 FQNEAQ (reference sequence). The CDR3 totals 12 residues. The CDR3 sequence is CASSSNYNEQFF. The CDR3 coding sequence is TGTGCCAGCAGCTCTAACTACAATGAGCAGTTCTTC.

This clonotype was seen ten or more times. The chain couples TRBV20-1 to TRBJ1-1; 9 positions match TRBD1. The CDR3 sequence is 13 residues long. Germline values: CDR1 DFQATT, CDR2 SNEGSKA (reference sequence). The V segment lost 6 bases and the J segment 4 bases; nucleotides outside the gene matches: 6. The CDR3 sequence is CSAEQGATTEAFF. The CDR3 nucleotides are TGCAGTGCGGAACAGGGGGCTACCACTGAAGCTTTCTTT.

In this sample, this clonotype turned up a few times. The chain joins TRBV20-1 to TRBJ1-1; D perhaps matches TRBD1 (5 bases). With 5 bases removed from V and 4 bases from J, the gap between germline ends came to 14 bases. CDR1 is DFQATT, CDR2 SNEGSKA, per germline (reference sequence). The CDR3 runs 13 residues. Here the CDR3 reads CSAFRVVSTEAFF. CDR3 bases: TGCAGTGCTTTCAGGGTAGTGAGCACTGAAGCTTTCTTT.

This clonotype occurred many times. This rearrangement joins TRBV2 to TRBJ2-7; unclear D gene. The V gene lost 7 bases and the J gene lost 3 bases, with 13 bases spanning the gap. CDR1 and CDR2 from the germline V gene are SNHLY and FYNNEI. There are 13 residues in the CDR3. The CDR3 coding sequence is TGTGCCAGCAATAAGGAGATTAGCTACGAGCAGTACTTC. Its protein product is CASNKEISYEQYF.

V gene TRBV5-6 combines with J gene TRBJ2-5; perhaps D is TRBD1 or TRBD2 (6 bases each). V was clipped by 1 base and J by 9 bases, with 19 bases between them. This CDR3 comprises 15 residues. Germline CDR1 is SGHDT and CDR2 is YYEEEE. DNA of the CDR3: TGTGCCAGCAGCTTGTTGGGGGGCCCGGTTAAAGCCCAGTACTTC. Translated: CASSLLGGPVKAQYF.

This clonotype was counted only a few times. The rearrangement links TRBV3-1 to TRBJ2-7; D possibly corresponds to TRBD2 (5 bases). Germline CDR1 is LGHDT and CDR2 is YNNKEL (reference sequence). The CDR3 totals 14 residues. Trimming took off 0 bases at V and 7 bases at J, with 13 bases between the two ends. The CDR3: CASSQDYGMWEQYF. Here the CDR3 DNA reads TGTGCCAGCAGCCAAGATTACGGGATGTGGGAGCAGTACTTC.

This clonotype has a count of ten or more. This rearrangement joins TRBV7-8 to TRBJ1-5; D is unclear. This CDR3 is 13 amino acids long. V shed 3 bases and J shed 5 bases, with 8 bases lying between them. CDR1 and CDR2 (germline): SGHVS, FQNEAQ. This CDR3 reads CASSFGSYQPQHF. The CDR3, as DNA: TGTGCCAGCAGCTTCGGTAGTTATCAGCCCCAGCATTTT.

This clonotype was seen many times. The chain employs TRBV6-2 or TRBV6-3 and TRBJ1-1, with D unclear. Germline V CDR1 and CDR2: MNHEY, SVGEGT. V dropped 3 bases and J dropped 0 bases, with 8 bases sitting between them. The CDR3 has 14 amino acids. The CDR3 region is CASSYDNMNTEAFF. CDR3 nucleotide sequence: TGTGCCAGCAGTTATGACAACATGAACACTGAAGCTTTCTTT.

The V and J genes are TRBV4-2 and TRBJ2-5; TRBD2 is a possible D gene (6 bases). Germline values: CDR1 LGHNA, CDR2 YNFKEQ. V gave up 0 bases and J gave up 6 bases, with 14 bases separating them. This CDR3 has 15 amino acids. The CDR3 reads CASSQDGGPPKTQYF. The CDR3 DNA follows: TGTGCCAGCAGCCAAGATGGAGGGCCCCCAAAGACCCAGTACTTC.

This clonotype was seen repeatedly, ten times or more. V is TRBV3-1 and J is TRBJ1-2, with unresolved D. The CDR3 is 15 amino acids. The V and J ends lost 1 base and 0 bases respectively, with 9 bases between them. The germline V gene encodes CDR1 LGHDT and CDR2 YNNKEL (reference sequence). Here the CDR3 reads CASSQVPEANYGYTF. The CDR3 DNA reads as TGTGCCAGCAGCCAAGTTCCGGAAGCTAACTATGGCTACACCTTC.

This clonotype was observed at least ten times. The chain combines TRBV19 with TRBJ2-3; 7 bases agree with TRBD2. Looked up from germline, CDR1 is LNHDA and CDR2 is SQIVND (reference sequence). This CDR3 is built from 16 residues. J gave up 1 base and V 1 base, and 5 bases lay outside the gene matches. The DNA of the CDR3 is TGTGCCAGTAGTATAGTAAGCGGGGCTGGCACAGATACGCAGTATTTT. Translation: CASSIVSGAGTDTQYF.

This clonotype came up many times. The chain employs TRBV4-2 and TRBJ2-2; D may be TRBD1 (5 bases). Germline-derived CDR1 and CDR2 are LGHNA and YNFKEQ. CDR3 length equals 16 residues. V lost 1 base and J 0 bases, leaving 9 bases between the germline ends. This CDR3 reads CASSQAPQANTGELFF. The CDR3 nucleotides read TGTGCCAGCAGCCAAGCTCCACAGGCGAACACCGGGGAGCTGTTTTTT.

This clonotype was counted at least ten times. This rearrangement joins TRBV5-1 to TRBJ2-1; TRBD1 matches 7 bases. V lost 4 bases and J lost 0; bases outside the gene matches: 4. This CDR3 region has 15 residues. Germline V gene data show CDR1 as SGHRS and CDR2 as YFSETQ. In DNA form, the CDR3 reads TGCGCCAGCAGCCGGGGACAGAACTCCTACAATGAGCAGTTCTTC. Its translation: CASSRGQNSYNEQFF.